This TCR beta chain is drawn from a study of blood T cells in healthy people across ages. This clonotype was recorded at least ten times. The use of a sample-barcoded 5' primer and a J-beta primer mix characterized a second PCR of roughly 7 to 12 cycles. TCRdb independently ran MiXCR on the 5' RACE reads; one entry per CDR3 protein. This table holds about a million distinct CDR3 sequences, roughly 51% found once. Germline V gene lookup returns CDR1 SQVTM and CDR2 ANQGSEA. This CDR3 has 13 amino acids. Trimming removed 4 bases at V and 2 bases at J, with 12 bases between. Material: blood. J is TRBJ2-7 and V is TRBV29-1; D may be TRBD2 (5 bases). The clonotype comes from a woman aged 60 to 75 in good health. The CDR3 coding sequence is TGCAGCGTTGTTTCCGCTAGCCCCTACGAGCAGTACTTC. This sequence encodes CSVVSASPYEQYF.